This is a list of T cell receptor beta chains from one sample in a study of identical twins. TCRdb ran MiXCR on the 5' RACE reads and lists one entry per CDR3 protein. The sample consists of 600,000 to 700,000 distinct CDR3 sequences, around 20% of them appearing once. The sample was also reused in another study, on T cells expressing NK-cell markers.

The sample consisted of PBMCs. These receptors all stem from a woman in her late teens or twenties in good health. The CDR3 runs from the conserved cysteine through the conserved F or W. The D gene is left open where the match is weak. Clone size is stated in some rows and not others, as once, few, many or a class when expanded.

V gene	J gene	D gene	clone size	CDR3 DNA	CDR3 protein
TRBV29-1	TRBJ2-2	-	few	TGCAGCGTTGCTGTGTCAGGTCCCACCGGGGAGCTGTTTTTT	CSVAVSGPTGELFF
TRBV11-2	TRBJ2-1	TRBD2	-	TGTGCCAGCAGCTTAGTGGCGGGAGCGCGGGACAATGAGCAGTTCTTC	CASSLVAGARDNEQFF
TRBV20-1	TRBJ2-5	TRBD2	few	TGCAGTGCTGGGAGGACTAGCGGGGGGCCCCAAGAGACCCAGTACTTC	CSAGRTSGGPQETQYF
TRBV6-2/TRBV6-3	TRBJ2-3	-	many	TGTGCCAGCAGTTACTGGCCTACAGATACGCAGTATTTT	CASSYWPTDTQYF
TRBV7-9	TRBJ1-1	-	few	TGTGCCAGCAGCTTCTCTACAGCCGCTGAAGCTTTCTTT	CASSFSTAAEAFF
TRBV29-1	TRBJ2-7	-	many	TGCAGCGCTACTGAGGACCTCCACGAGCAGTACTTC	CSATEDLHEQYF
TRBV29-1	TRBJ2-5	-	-	TGCAGCGTTGGGATGGGGGGAGGCGAGACCCAGTACTTC	CSVGMGGGETQYF
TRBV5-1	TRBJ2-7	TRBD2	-	TGCGCCAGCAGCGTGGGGGAGGGAGGCGAGCAGTACTTC	CASSVGEGGEQYF
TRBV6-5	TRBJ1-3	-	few	TGTGCCAGCAGAGCCCTGGGAAACACCATATATTTT	CASRALGNTIYF
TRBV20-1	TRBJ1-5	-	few	TGCAGTGCTCAAAACCGGGGTCCGAGCAATCAGCCCCAGCATTTT	CSAQNRGPSNQPQHF
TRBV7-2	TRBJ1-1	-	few	TGTGCCAGCAGCTTTTCAGGGATCAGCACTGAAGCTTTCTTT	CASSFSGISTEAFF
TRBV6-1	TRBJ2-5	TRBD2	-	TGTGCCAGCAGACTAACGGGACTAGCGGAGACCCAGTACTTC	CASRLTGLAETQYF
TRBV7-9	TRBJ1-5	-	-	TGTGCCAGCAGCTTGGGGGAAGGGATCAGCAATCAGCCCCAGCATTTT	CASSLGEGISNQPQHF
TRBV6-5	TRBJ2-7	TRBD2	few	TGTGCCAGCAGTTCACTGATATTTAGCGGGAGCGGGGAATACGAGCAGTACTTC	CASSSLIFSGSGEYEQYF
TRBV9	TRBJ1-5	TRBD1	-	TGTGCCAGCAGCGTTTTCCCGACAGGGGATCAGCCCCAGCATTTT	CASSVFPTGDQPQHF
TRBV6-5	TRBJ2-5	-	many	TGTGCCAGCAGCTCCAGCCGGGAGACCCAGTACTTC	CASSSSRETQYF
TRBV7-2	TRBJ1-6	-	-	TGTGCCAGCAGCTTCGGGGGACGTATTAATTCACCCCTCCACTTT	CASSFGGRINSPLHF
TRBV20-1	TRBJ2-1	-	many	TGCAGTGCTAGTAGAGTCAGCGCATACAATGAGCAGTTCTTC	CSASRVSAYNEQFF
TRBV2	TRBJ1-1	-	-	TGTGCCAGCCAGTTCGTCAACACTGAAGCTTTCTTT	CASQFVNTEAFF
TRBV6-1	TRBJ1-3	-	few	TGTGCCAGCAGCCATCCCTCGCAGGGAGCTGGAAACACCATATATTTT	CASSHPSQGAGNTIYF
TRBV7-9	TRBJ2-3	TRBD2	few	TGTGCCAGCAGCTTGGCTAGCGGGAGTAGTCCAGATACGCAGTATTTT	CASSLASGSSPDTQYF
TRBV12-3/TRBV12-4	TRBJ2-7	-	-	TGTGCCACTGCGGTGAAAAACGAGCAGTACTTC	CATAVKNEQYF
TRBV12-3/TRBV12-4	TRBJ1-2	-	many	TGTGCCAGCAGTCTGGGACATAACTATGGCTACACCTTC	CASSLGHNYGYTF
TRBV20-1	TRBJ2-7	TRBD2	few	TGCAGTGCAACCGGACTAGCGGAATCCTACGAGCAGTACTTC	CSATGLAESYEQYF
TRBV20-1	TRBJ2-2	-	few	TGCAGTGCTAGTGAGGGGCGCATTGACGGGGAGCTGTTTTTT	CSASEGRIDGELFF
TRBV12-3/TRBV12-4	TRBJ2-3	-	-	TGTGCCAGCAGTTTGGGCGCCTACCTGAGCACAGATACGCAGTATTTT	CASSLGAYLSTDTQYF
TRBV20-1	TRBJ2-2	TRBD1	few	TGCAGTGCTCCCGGGACAGGGACCACCGGGGAGCTGTTTTTT	CSAPGTGTTGELFF
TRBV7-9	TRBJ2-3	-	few	TGTGCCAGCAGCGCCCAATTAGATACGCAGTATTTT	CASSAQLDTQYF
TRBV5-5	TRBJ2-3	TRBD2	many	TGTGCCAGCAGCTTGGGCGGCGGGAGGGCCAACACAGATACGCAGTATTTT	CASSLGGGRANTDTQYF
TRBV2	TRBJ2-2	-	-	TGTGCCAGCAGGGAAGAGGGGGGGGAGATGATGAACACCGGGGAGCTGTTTTTT	CASREEGGEMMNTGELFF
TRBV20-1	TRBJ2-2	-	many	TGCAGTGCTCGCGGGGTGAACACCGGGGAGCTGTTTTTT	CSARGVNTGELFF
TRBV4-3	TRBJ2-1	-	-	TGCGCCAGCAGCAAGGGGGGAGTCTTTTACAATGAGCAGTTCTTC	CASSKGGVFYNEQFF
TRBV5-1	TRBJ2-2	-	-	TGCGCCAGCAGCTTGGTCGGGCAGGACACCGGGGAGCTGTTTTTT	CASSLVGQDTGELFF
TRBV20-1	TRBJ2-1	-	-	TGCAGTGCTAGACCCAGGTTCAACAATGAGCAGTTCTTC	CSARPRFNNEQFF
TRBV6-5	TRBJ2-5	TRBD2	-	TGTGCCAGCAGTTACACGTCTAGCGGGAGACGAGAGACCCAGTACTTC	CASSYTSSGRRETQYF
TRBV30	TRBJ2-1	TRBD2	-	TGTGCCTGGAGTGGGGGGAACCGGGAGGGCCAGAATGAGCAGTTCTTC	CAWSGGNREGQNEQFF
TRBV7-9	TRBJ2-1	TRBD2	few	TGTGCCAGCAGCAAACTAGCGGGAGGGCCATCCTACAATGAGCAGTTCTTC	CASSKLAGGPSYNEQFF
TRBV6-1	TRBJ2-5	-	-	TGTGCCAGCAGATCCAGCGGGCGGGAGACCCAGTACTTC	CASRSSGRETQYF
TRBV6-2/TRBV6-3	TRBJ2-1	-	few	TGTGCCAGCAGTTACCCAGGGGCATCCTACAATGAGCAGTTCTTC	CASSYPGASYNEQFF
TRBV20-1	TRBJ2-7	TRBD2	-	TGCAGTGCTAGAGGGACTAGCGGGAACTACGAGCAGTACTTC	CSARGTSGNYEQYF